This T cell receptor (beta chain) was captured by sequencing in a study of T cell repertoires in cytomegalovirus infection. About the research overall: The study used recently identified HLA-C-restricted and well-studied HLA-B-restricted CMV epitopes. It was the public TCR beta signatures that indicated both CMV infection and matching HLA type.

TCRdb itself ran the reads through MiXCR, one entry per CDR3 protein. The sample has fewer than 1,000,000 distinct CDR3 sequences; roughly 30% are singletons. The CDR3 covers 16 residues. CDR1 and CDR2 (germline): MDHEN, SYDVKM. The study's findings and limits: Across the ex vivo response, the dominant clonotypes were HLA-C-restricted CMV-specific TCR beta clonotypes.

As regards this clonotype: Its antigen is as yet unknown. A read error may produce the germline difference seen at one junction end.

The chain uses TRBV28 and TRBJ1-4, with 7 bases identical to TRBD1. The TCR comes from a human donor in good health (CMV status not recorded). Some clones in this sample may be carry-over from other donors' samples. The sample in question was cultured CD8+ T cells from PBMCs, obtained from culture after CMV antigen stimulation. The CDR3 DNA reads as TGTGCCAGCAGTCCAGGGACAGCCGCAACTAATGAAAAACTGGTTTTT. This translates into CASSPGTAATNEKLVF.